This T cell receptor beta chain was observed in a study of blood T cell repertoires in COVID-19. Study as a whole: The United States, Italy and Spain provided the acute and convalescent COVID-19 samples. From T cells, B-cell-depleted T cells, or PBMCs came the material, which was cDNA or gDNA.

Under the authors' procedure: Estimation of nucleated cell counts was performed using reference gene primer amplification. The data were produced by immunoSEQ multiplex PCR, yet TCRdb's version contains in-frame clones alone and is incomplete. The D gene and trimming were derived from the DNA, and the V and J assignments and clone size from that table. The sample has approximately 290,000 clones; 85% to 90% are singletons. The TCR sequence derives from a man aged 30-40 years with acute or convalescent COVID-19. Sequencing input: peripheral blood.

CDR3 loop: CASSLGRDNYGYTF. The CDR3 bases are TGTGCCAGCAGCTTGGGGAGGGATAACTATGGCTACACCTTC. The V gene is TRBV5-8, the J gene TRBJ1-2; unclear D gene. The germline V and J ends were trimmed by 0 bases and 1 base, with 7 bases remaining between them. The V gene's germline CDR1 is SGHTS and CDR2 YDEGEE. The CDR3 length is 14 residues.